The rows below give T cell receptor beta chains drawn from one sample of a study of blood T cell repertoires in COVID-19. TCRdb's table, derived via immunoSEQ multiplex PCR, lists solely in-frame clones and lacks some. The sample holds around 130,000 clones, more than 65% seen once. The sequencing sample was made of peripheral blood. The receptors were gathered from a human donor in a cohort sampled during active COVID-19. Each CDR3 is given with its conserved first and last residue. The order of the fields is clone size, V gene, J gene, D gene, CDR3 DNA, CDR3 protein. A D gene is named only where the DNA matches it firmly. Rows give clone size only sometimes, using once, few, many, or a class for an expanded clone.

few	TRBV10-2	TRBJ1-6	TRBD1	TGCGCCAGCAGTCCTGACAGGGTTTTTTCACCCCTCCACTTT	CASSPDRVFSPLHF
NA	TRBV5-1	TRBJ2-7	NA	TGCGCCAGCAGCTTGGGACAGCTATACGAGCAGTACTTC	CASSLGQLYEQYF
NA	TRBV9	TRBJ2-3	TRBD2	TGTGCCAGCAGTGTCGGGGGGGGCACAAATACGCAGTATTTT	CASSVGGGTNTQYF
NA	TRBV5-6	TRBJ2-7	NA	TGTGCCAGCAGTTCGGACAGCTCCTACGAGCAGTACTTC	CASSSDSSYEQYF
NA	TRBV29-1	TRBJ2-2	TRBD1	TGCAGCGTTGAAAGGGACAGGGGAAGCACCGGGGAGCTGTTTTTT	CSVERDRGSTGELFF
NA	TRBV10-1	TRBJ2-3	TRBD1	TGCGCCAGCAGTGCCCAGGACAGGACTTTCACAGATACGCAGTATTTT	CASSAQDRTFTDTQYF
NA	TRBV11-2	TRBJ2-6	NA	TGTGCCAGCAGCAAACTAACGGGACAATATACCAACGTCCTGACTTTC	CASSKLTGQYTNVLTF
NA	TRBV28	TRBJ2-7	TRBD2	TGTGCCAGCATCCTGACTAGCGGGGGGGCCTACGAGCAGTACTTC	CASILTSGGAYEQYF
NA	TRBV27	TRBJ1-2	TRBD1	TGTGCCAGCAGTCCACTGGACAGGGGTTCGTATGGCTACACCTTC	CASSPLDRGSYGYTF
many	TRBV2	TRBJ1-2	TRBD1	TGTGCCAGCAGTGTACAGGGGTCCTATGGCTACACCTTC	CASSVQGSYGYTF
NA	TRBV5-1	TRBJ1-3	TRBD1	TGCGCCAGCACCTTGAGAGGGGGCGCGGACACCATATATTTT	CASTLRGGADTIYF
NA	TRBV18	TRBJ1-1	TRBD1	TGTGCCAGCTCACCGCTCGACAGGGGCACTGAAGCTTTCTTT	CASSPLDRGTEAFF
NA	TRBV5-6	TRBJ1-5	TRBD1	TGTGCCAGCAGCACGGGGACAGGCCGCAATCAGCCCCAGCATTTT	CASSTGTGRNQPQHF
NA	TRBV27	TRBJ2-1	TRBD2	TGTGCCAGCAGTAAGTCGCTGACTAGCGGGACAATCTCCTACAATGAGCAGTTCTTC	CASSKSLTSGTISYNEQFF
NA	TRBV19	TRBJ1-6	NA	TGTGCCAGTAGAAACCGGGAGTGGGTTTCACCCCTCCACTTT	CASRNREWVSPLHF
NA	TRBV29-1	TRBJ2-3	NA	TGCAGCGTGGCTGCGGGACAGAGCACAGATACGCAGTATTTT	CSVAAGQSTDTQYF
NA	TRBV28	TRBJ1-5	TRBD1	TGTGCCAGCAGTTTGACAGGGGTCTTTCAGCCCCAGCATTTT	CASSLTGVFQPQHF
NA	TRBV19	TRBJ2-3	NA	TGTGCCAGTAGTATGGCCGCAGTGATTAGCACAGATACGCAGTATTTT	CASSMAAVISTDTQYF
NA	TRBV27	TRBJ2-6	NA	TGTGCCAGCAGTTTCGCGGAGAGTAGGGGGGCCAACGTCCTGACTTTC	CASSFAESRGANVLTF
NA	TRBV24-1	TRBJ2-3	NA	TGTGCCACCAGTGACCTCAGGGGCGCAGATACGCAGTATTTT	CATSDLRGADTQYF
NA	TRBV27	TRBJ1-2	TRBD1	TGTGCCAGCAGTCCGCTGGACAGGGACTATGGCTACACCTTC	CASSPLDRDYGYTF
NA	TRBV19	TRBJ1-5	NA	TGTGCCAGTAGTCGCAGGGAGGGCAATCAGCCCCAGCATTTT	CASSRREGNQPQHF
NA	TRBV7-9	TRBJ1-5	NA	TGTGCCAGCAGCTTAAATCAGGGCCCCCAGCATTTT	CASSLNQGPQHF
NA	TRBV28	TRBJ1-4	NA	TGTGCCAGCAGCTCCGTGGGAGGGGCTGAAAAACTGTTTTTT	CASSSVGGAEKLFF
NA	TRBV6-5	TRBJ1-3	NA	TGTGCCAGCCGATCCCAGGGCATTGGAAACACCATATATTTT	CASRSQGIGNTIYF
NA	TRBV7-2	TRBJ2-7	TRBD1	TGTGCCAGCAGCCTTGGACAGGGGGCGAGCGAGCAGTACTTC	CASSLGQGASEQYF
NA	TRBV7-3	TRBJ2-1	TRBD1	TGTGCCAGCAGCTTGGGACAGGGGGCAATCAATGAGCAGTTCTTC	CASSLGQGAINEQFF
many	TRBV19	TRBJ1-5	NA	TGTGCCAGTAGTATTGATCCGGGGGGGCCGGGACAAGTTAGGATTAGCAATCAGCCCCAGCATTTT	CASSIDPGGPGQVRISNQPQHF
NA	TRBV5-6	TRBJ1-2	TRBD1	TGTGCCAGCAATAGAGGACAGGGGTACTATGGCTACACCTTC	CASNRGQGYYGYTF
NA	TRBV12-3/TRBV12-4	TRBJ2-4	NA	TGTGCCAGCGGAGTGAATGAGATTCAGTACTTC	CASGVNEIQYF
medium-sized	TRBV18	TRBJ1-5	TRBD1	TGTGCCAGCTCTCTCTCCGGGACAGCTAGCAATCAGCCCCAGCATTTT	CASSLSGTASNQPQHF
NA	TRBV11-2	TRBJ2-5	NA	TGTGCCAGCAGCTTAGGGACTTCAAAAGAGACCCAGTACTTC	CASSLGTSKETQYF
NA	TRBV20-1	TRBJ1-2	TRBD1	TGCAGGCCTAGTGGACAGGGTGTCTATGGCTACACCTTC	CRPSGQGVYGYTF
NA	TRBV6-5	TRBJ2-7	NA	TGTGCCAGCAGTTCCCTACCGGGTTTCTCCTACGAGCAGTACTTC	CASSSLPGFSYEQYF
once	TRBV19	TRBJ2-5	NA	TGTGCCAGTAGTATAGATGGACAGCTCCAAGAGACCCAGTACTTC	CASSIDGQLQETQYF
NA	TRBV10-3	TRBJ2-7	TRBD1	TGTGCCATCAGTTCAGGGGGTCACGAGCAGTACTTC	CAISSGGHEQYF
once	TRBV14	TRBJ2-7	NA	TGTGCCAGCAGCCAACCCCGCGGGGAGCAGTACTTC	CASSQPRGEQYF
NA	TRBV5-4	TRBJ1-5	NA	TGTGCCAGCAGCCCCGGGACAACTCAGCCCCAGCATTTT	CASSPGTTQPQHF
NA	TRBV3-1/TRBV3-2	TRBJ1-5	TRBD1	TGTGCCAGCAGCCCGATGGGACAGTCAAGTCAGCCCCAGCATTTT	CASSPMGQSSQPQHF
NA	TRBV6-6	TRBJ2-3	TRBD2	TGTGCCAGCAGTTACGGCGGGGGGGCCGCAGCAGATACGCAGTATTTT	CASSYGGGAAADTQYF
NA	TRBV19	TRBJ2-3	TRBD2	TGTGCCAGTAGTTTAAAGCGGGGGGGGGTCACAGATACGCAGTATTTT	CASSLKRGGVTDTQYF
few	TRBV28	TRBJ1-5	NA	TGTGCCAGCAGTTTATCTAGGCAGCCCCAGCATTTT	CASSLSRQPQHF
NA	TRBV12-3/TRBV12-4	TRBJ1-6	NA	TGTGCCAGCAGCGTACAGCTCAATTCACCCCTCCACTTT	CASSVQLNSPLHF
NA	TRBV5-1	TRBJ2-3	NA	TGCGCCAGCAGGCGCGGCAGGGGACCGGCAGATACGCAGTATTTT	CASRRGRGPADTQYF
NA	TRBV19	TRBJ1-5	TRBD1	TGTGCCACTGGGGAGGGACAGGGGGTACGGCAGCCCCAGCATTTT	CATGEGQGVRQPQHF
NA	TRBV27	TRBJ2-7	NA	TGTGCCAGCAGTCTAGGAAACGAGCAGTACTTC	CASSLGNEQYF
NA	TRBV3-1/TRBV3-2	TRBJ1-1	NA	TGTGCCAGCAGCCAACATCAGGCAACGAACACTGAAGCTTTCTTT	CASSQHQATNTEAFF